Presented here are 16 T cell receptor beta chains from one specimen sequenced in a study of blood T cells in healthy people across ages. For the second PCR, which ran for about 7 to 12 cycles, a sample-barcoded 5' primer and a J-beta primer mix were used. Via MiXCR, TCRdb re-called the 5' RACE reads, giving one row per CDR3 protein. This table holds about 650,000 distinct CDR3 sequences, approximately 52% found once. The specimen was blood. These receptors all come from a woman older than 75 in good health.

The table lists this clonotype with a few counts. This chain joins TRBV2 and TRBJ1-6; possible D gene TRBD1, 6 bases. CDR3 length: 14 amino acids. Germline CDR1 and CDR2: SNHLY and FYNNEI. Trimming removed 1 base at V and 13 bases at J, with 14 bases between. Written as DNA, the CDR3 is TGTGCCAGCAGTGAAGGACAGGCGACCTTCCCCCTCCACTTT. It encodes CASSEGQATFPLHF.

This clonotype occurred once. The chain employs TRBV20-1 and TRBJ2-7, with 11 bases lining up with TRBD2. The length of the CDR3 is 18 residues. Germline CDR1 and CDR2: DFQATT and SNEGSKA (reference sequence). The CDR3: CSAPGTRGLAGLSYEQYF. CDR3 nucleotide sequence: TGCAGCGCCCCCGGGACACGCGGACTAGCGGGCCTCTCCTACGAGCAGTACTTC.

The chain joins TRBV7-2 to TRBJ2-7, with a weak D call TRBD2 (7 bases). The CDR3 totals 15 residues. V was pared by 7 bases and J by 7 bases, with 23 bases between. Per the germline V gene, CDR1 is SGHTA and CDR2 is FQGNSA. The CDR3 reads CASTLGSGGYNEQYF. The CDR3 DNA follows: TGTGCCAGCACTTTAGGTTCGGGGGGCTACAATGAGCAGTACTTC.

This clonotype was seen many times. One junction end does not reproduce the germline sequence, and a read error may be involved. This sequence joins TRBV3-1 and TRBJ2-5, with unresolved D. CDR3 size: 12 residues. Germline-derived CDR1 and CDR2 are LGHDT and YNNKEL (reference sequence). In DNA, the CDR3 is TGCGCCAGCAGCTTCCCTGGGGAGACCCAGTACTTC. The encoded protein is CASSFPGETQYF.

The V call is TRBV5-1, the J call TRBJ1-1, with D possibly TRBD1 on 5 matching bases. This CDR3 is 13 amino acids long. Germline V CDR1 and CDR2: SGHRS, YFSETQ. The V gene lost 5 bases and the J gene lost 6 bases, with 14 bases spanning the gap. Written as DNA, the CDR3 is TGCGCCAGCAGTGGGGGGAGGATGGCTGAAGCTTTCTTT. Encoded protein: CASSGGRMAEAFF.

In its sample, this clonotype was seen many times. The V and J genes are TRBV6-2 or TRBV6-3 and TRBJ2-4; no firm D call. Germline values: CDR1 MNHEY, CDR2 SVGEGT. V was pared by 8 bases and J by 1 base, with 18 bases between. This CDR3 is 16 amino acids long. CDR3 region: CASSRTARSAKNIQYF. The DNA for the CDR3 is TGTGCCAGCTCCCGAACCGCTAGGTCGGCCAAAAACATTCAGTACTTC.

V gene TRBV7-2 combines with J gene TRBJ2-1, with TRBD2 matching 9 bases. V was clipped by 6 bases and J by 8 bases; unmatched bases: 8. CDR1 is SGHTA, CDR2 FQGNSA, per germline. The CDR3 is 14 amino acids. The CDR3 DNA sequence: TGTGCCAGCAGGGGAGCGGGAGGTCTCGATGAGCAGTTCTTC. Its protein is CASRGAGGLDEQFF.

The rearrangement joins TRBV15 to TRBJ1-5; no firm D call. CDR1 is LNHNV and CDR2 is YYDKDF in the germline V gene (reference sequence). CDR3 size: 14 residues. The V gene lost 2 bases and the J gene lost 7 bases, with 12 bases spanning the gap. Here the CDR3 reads CATSRSGSGQPQHF. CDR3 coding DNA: TGTGCCACCAGCAGATCCGGTAGTGGACAGCCCCAGCATTTT.

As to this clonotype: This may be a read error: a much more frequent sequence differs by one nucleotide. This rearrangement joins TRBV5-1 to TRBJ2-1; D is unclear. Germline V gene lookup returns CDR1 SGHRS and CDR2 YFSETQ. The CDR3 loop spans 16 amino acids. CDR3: CASSLPSGYSYSEQFF. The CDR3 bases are TGCGCCAGCAGCTTGCCCTCAGGTTACTCCTACAGTGAGCAGTTCTTC.

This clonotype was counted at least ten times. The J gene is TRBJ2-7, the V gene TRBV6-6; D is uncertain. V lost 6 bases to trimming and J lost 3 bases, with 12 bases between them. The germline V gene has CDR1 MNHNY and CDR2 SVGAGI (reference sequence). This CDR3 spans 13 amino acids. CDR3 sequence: CASSPGRSYEQYF. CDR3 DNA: TGTGCCAGCAGCCCTGGACGGAGCTACGAGCAGTACTTC.

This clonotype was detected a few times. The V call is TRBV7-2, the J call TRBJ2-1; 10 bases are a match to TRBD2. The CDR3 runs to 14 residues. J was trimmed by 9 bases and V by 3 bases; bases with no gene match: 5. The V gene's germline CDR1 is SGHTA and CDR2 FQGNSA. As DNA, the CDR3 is TGTGCCAGCAGCTTTTCAGGGACTAGCGTTGAGCAGTTCTTC. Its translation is CASSFSGTSVEQFF. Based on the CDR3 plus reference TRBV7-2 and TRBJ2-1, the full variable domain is GAGVSQSPSNKVTEKGKDVELRCDPISGHTALYWYRQSLGQGLEFLIYFQGNSAPDKSGLPSDRFSAERTGGSVSTLTIQRTQQEDSAVYLCASSFSGTSVEQFFGPGTRLTVL.

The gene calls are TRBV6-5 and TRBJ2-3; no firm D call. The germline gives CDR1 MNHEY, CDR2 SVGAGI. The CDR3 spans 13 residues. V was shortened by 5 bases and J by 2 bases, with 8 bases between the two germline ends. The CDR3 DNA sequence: TGTGCCAGCAGTCCCGTCCCCACAGATACGCAGTATTTT. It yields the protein CASSPVPTDTQYF.

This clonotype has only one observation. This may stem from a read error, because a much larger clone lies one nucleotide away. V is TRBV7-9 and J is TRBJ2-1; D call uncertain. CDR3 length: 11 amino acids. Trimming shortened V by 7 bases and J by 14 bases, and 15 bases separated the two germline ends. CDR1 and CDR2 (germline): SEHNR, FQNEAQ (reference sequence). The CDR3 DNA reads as TGTGCCAGCATACGCGGCGCGACGGAGTTCTTC. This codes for CASIRGATEFF.

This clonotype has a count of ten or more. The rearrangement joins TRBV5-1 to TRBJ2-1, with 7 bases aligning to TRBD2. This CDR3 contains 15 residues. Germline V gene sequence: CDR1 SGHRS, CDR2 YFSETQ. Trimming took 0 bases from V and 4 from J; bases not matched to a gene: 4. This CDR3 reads CASSLATLAYNEQFF. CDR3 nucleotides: TGCGCCAGCAGCTTGGCCACACTAGCGTACAATGAGCAGTTCTTC.

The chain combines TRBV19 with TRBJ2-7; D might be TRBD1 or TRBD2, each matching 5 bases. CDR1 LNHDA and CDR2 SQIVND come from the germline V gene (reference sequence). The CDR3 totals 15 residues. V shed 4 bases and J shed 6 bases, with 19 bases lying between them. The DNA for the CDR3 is TGTGCCAGTAGTAAAGGCGTCGGGGCGGTGGTCGAGCAGTACTTC. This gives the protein CASSKGVGAVVEQYF. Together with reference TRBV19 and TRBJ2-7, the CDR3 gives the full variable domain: DGGITQSPKYLFRKEGQNVTLSCEQNLNHDAMYWYRQDPGQGLRLIYYSQIVNDFQKGDIAEGYSVSREKKESFPLTVTSAQKNPTAFYLCASSKGVGAVVEQYFGPGTRLTVT.

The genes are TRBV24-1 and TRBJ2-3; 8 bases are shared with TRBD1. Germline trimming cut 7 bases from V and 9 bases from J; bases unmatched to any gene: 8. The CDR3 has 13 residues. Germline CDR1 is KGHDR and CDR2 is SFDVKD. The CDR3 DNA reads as TGTGCCACCAGCACCCCCGGGACAGGAACGCAGTATTTT. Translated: CATSTPGTGTQYF.